The 16 T cell receptor beta chains below all came from one sample that was sequenced in a study of cytomegalovirus exposure and HLA in healthy donors. PCR was performed using 60 Vbeta and 13 Jbeta primers. Using immunoSEQ multiplex PCR, the repertoire was profiled, and TCRdb retains in-frame clones only, with some absent. The repertoire holds about 160,000 clones, with 80% to 85% as singletons. The sequencing input was PBMCs. These receptors originate from a male donor in good health and CMV-seropositive.

J is TRBJ2-7 and V is TRBV19, with a tentative D call TRBD2 (6 bases). V dropped 5 bases and J dropped 5 bases, with 7 bases sitting between them. The CDR3 runs 11 residues. Germline V gene sequence: CDR1 LNHDA, CDR2 SQIVND (reference sequence). The CDR3 reads CASSGGNEQYF. The CDR3 DNA reads TGTGCCAGTAGTGGCGGGAACGAGCAGTACTTC.

The rearrangement uses TRBV7-9 and TRBJ2-5, with D uncertain. The J call is uncertain, as TRBJ2-7 better fits the DNA end. The CDR3 extends over 13 amino acids. Looked up from germline, CDR1 is SEHNR and CDR2 is FQNEAQ (reference sequence). CDR3 DNA: TGTGCCACCCAGACCGGGTCCTCCTACGAGCAGTACTTC. Amino acids: CATQTGSSYEQYF.

This sequence joins TRBV4-3 and TRBJ1-2; D is uncertain. The CDR3 consists of 14 residues. V gave up 1 base and J gave up 4 bases, with 10 bases separating them. In germline, CDR1 is LGHNA, CDR2 YSLEER. CDR3 region: CASSQGSEVYGYTF. The CDR3 DNA sequence: TGCGCCAGCAGCCAAGGCAGTGAGGTCTATGGCTACACCTTC.

As for this clone: A junction end diverges from the germline sequence, so it may reflect a read error. The V and J genes are TRBV6-5 and TRBJ1-2, with 10 positions matching TRBD1. This CDR3 comprises 14 residues. From germline, CDR1 is MNHEY and CDR2 SVGAGI. The CDR3 here is CASSRQGAKYGYTF. In DNA, the CDR3 is TGTGCCAGCAGTCGACAGGGGGCTAAATATGGCTACACCTTC.

Here the CDR3 reads CAIKGANLGPILTYEQYF. The CDR3 coding sequence is TGTGCCATCAAAGGGGCTAATCTCGGACCCATCTTGACCTACGAGCAGTACTTC. The J gene is TRBJ2-7, the V gene TRBV10-3, with D perhaps matching TRBD1 (5 bases). The CDR3 runs to 18 residues. V dropped 7 bases and J dropped 2 bases, with 27 bases sitting between them. Germline V gene sequence: CDR1 ENHRY, CDR2 SYGVKD.

With respect to this clone: Other DNA sequences from this sample encode an identical CDR3 as well. The V and J genes are TRBV6-1 and TRBJ1-5; the match to TRBD1 covers 10 bases. J lost 4 bases, V lost 1 base, and 1 base had no gene match. The length of the CDR3 is 15 residues. Germline lookup yields CDR1 MNHNS and CDR2 SASEGT. The CDR3 reads CASSEGTGGNQPQHF. The CDR3 DNA reads as TGTGCCAGCAGTGAAGGGACAGGGGGGAATCAGCCCCAGCATTTT.

This chain uses TRBV2 with TRBJ2-1; D perhaps matches TRBD2 (5 bases). V was cut by 6 bases and J by 1 base, with 13 bases left in between. Per germline, CDR1 SNHLY and CDR2 FYNNEI. The CDR3 is 15 amino acids. CDR3 sequence reads: CASRTDFSSYNEQFF. CDR3 nucleotides: TGTGCCAGCAGGACGGACTTCTCGTCCTACAATGAGCAGTTCTTC.

V and J are TRBV9 and TRBJ2-5, with TRBD2 identical over 11 bases. CDR3 length: 16 residues. Germline lookup yields CDR1 SGDLS and CDR2 YYNGEE. V shed 4 bases, J shed 1 base, and the junction held 6 bases outside the gene matches. CDR3 amino acids: CASSTAGTSGQETQYF. The CDR3 DNA follows: TGTGCCAGCAGCACCGCCGGGACTAGCGGCCAAGAGACCCAGTACTTC.

This clone is a singleton in its sample. The chain recombines TRBV2 with TRBJ2-5; the D gene is possibly TRBD2 (6 bases). Deletions cut 2 bases from V and 4 bases from J, with 8 bases between. CDR1 is SNHLY, CDR2 FYNNEI, per germline. This CDR3 spans 13 amino acids. In DNA form, the CDR3 reads TGTGCCAGCAGTGAACGGGGAGGAGAGACCCAGTACTTC. Its translation: CASSERGGETQYF. Using reference TRBV2 and TRBJ2-5 for the parts outside the CDR3, the full variable domain is EPEVTQTPSHQVTQMGQEVILRCVPISNHLYFYWYRQILGQKVEFLVSFYNNEISEKSEIFDDQFSVERPDGSNFTLKIRSTKLEDSAMYFCASSERGGETQYFGPGTRLLVL.

CDR3 sequence reads: CASSLNGRAGGYTF. CDR3 sequence (DNA): TGTGCCAGCAGCTTAAACGGCAGGGCGGGAGGCTACACCTTC. The chain links TRBV7-2 to TRBJ1-2, with D possibly being TRBD1 (5 bases). The germline V gene encodes CDR1 SGHTA and CDR2 FQGNSA. The CDR3 runs 14 residues. Deletions cut 2 bases from V and 8 bases from J, with 15 bases between.

The J gene is TRBJ2-1, the V gene TRBV9; 7 bases agree with TRBD2. The V gene end was trimmed by 1 base and the J gene end by 1 base; junction bases not matched to a gene: 8. The CDR3 extends over 17 amino acids. Germline V lookup: CDR1 SGDLS, CDR2 YYNGEE. CDR3 sequence (DNA): TGTGCCAGCAGCGTACCTAGGGGCGGGGGTTCCTACAATGAGCAGTTCTTC. Its protein is CASSVPRGGGSYNEQFF.

The chain has TRBV5-1 and TRBJ2-5, with 13 positions matching TRBD2. Germline-derived CDR1 and CDR2 are SGHRS and YFSETQ. The V segment lost 4 bases and the J segment 4 bases; nucleotides outside the gene matches: 7. The CDR3 spans 16 residues. The CDR3 bases are TGCGCCAGCAGCCAAGGACTAGCGGGAGAGGGAGAGACCCAGTACTTC. Its translation: CASSQGLAGEGETQYF.

V usage is TRBV7-2 and J usage is TRBJ1-1; the match to TRBD1 covers 9 bases. The CDR3 is 16 residues long. The V segment lost 6 bases and the J segment 2 bases; nucleotides outside the gene matches: 10. Germline V gives CDR1 SGHTA, CDR2 FQGNSA. CDR3 in amino acids: CASRPGQGFLNTEAFF. CDR3 in DNA: TGTGCCAGCAGACCTGGACAGGGGTTTTTAAACACTGAAGCTTTCTTT.

The chain employs TRBV19 and TRBJ1-6; D is uncertain. V shed 10 bases and J shed 0 bases, with 13 bases lying between them. This CDR3 comprises 15 residues. Germline V lookup: CDR1 LNHDA, CDR2 SQIVND (reference sequence). CDR3 in DNA: TGTGCCACCACGAGTAGAAGCTCCTATAATTCACCCCTCCACTTT. It translates to CATTSRSSYNSPLHF.

V usage is TRBV21-1 and J usage is TRBJ2-1; the tabulated D call, TRBD2, remains unverified against the DNA. TRBV21-1 is recorded as a pseudogene. CDR3 size: 16 residues. The CDR3 spells CASSDTGLAEGGEQFF. The CDR3, as DNA: TGTGCCAGCAGCGACACCGGACTAGCGGAAGGAGGTGAGCAGTTCTTC.

A single count supports this clone. This chain uses TRBV5-1 with TRBJ2-4; possible D gene TRBD2, 7 bases. The germline V gene has CDR1 SGHRS and CDR2 YFSETQ. Between the trimmed V and J ends, which lost 4 bases and 0 bases, there was a span of 20 bases. The CDR3 runs 18 residues. The CDR3 DNA sequence: TGCGCCAGCAGCGACTCGGTAGGGGGGGGGTTAGCCAAAAACATTCAGTACTTC. It codes for CASSDSVGGGLAKNIQYF.